These 5 T cell receptor beta chains were sequenced from one sample in a study of shared clonotypes between healthy human individuals. The assay was immunoSEQ multiplex PCR, and TCRdb's table has in-frame clones only and misses some. The data hold roughly 700,000 clones, with less than 85% observed a single time. Sequencing was carried out using memory CD4+ T cells sorted from blood. Subset: CD45RA-negative fraction. The source is a woman aged 25 to 39 in good health.

This rearrangement joins TRBV30 to TRBJ2-2; possibly TRBD2 for D (6 bases). Germline CDR1 and CDR2: GTSNPN and SVGIG (reference sequence). V was clipped by 6 bases and J by 3 bases, with 14 bases between them. There are 14 residues in the CDR3. The CDR3 loop reads CACTSGLHTGELFF. CDR3 bases: TGTGCCTGTACCTCGGGACTCCACACCGGGGAGCTGTTTTTT.

The chain combines TRBV28 with TRBJ2-3, with D possibly matching TRBD1 (5 bases). V was shortened by 10 bases and J by 2 bases, with 16 bases between the two germline ends. The length of the CDR3 is 14 residues. CDR1 and CDR2 from the germline V gene are MDHEN and SYDVKM. The DNA for the CDR3 is TGTGCCACCAATGGAGACAGCCCCACAGATACGCAGTATTTT. It yields the protein CATNGDSPTDTQYF.

On this clone itself: The sample carries other DNA sequences with the same CDR3. This chain links TRBV18 with TRBJ1-1; D ambiguous. V was shortened by 3 bases and J by 1 base, with 9 bases between the two germline ends. The CDR3 is made up of 14 amino acids. The germline V gene has CDR1 KGHSH and CDR2 LQKENI. The CDR3 spells CASSPRAGNTEAFF. The CDR3 nucleotides read TGTGCCAGCTCACCTAGGGCAGGGAACACTGAAGCTTTCTTT.

About this clone itself: A much larger clone lies a single base off, so this may be a read error. This rearrangement joins TRBV25-1 to TRBJ2-7; D remains unclear. The CDR3 runs 11 residues. Between the trimmed V and J ends, which lost 3 bases and 2 bases, there was a span of 2 bases. The germline V gene encodes CDR1 MGHDK and CDR2 SYGVNS. In DNA, the CDR3 is TGTGCCAGCAGTGAGGCCTACGAGCAGTACTTC. Protein sequence: CASSEAYEQYF.

This sequence joins TRBV7-9 and TRBJ2-3; 9 bases are shared with TRBD2. Germline loops: CDR1 SEHNR, CDR2 FQNEAQ (reference sequence). V lost 4 bases to trimming and J lost 3 bases; unmatched junction nucleotides: 11. This CDR3 has 17 residues. CDR3 protein: CASSYYLAGIKTDTQYF. CDR3 nucleotide sequence: TGTGCCAGCAGCTACTACCTAGCGGGAATCAAGACAGATACGCAGTATTTT.